These T cell receptor beta chains were read from a single sample in a study of blood T cell repertoires in COVID-19. Only in-frame clones appear in the TCRdb table, and some are missing; sequencing was by immunoSEQ multiplex PCR. The sample yields 150,000 or so clones, 84% seen once. Sequencing used peripheral blood. These receptors all stem from a woman aged 50 to 60 with acute or convalescent COVID-19. Each CDR3 is given with its conserved first and last residue. Fields, in order: J gene, V gene, CDR3 protein.

J: TRBJ1-2; V: TRBV6-5; CDR3: CASRTDNFYGYTF
J: TRBJ1-2; V: TRBV28; CDR3: CASSPAGADGYTF
J: TRBJ1-2; V: TRBV29-1; CDR3: CSASGQGAEDGYTF
J: TRBJ1-2; V: TRBV5-1; CDR3: CASSLQGANYGYTF
J: TRBJ1-5; V: TRBV6-6; CDR3: CASSFVREGPQHF
J: TRBJ2-2; V: TRBV5-1; CDR3: CATSESRTGVNTGELFF
J: TRBJ2-5; V: TRBV7-2; CDR3: CATNRGWEETQYF
J: TRBJ1-5; V: TRBV28; CDR3: CASSLSGQGADSNQPQHF
J: TRBJ2-3; V: TRBV9; CDR3: CASSVEGGTSGTRTSTDTQYF
J: TRBJ2-1; V: TRBV4-3; CDR3: CASSLRAGGNYNEQFF
J: TRBJ1-5; V: TRBV5-1; CDR3: CARTTAQNSNQPQHF
J: TRBJ1-4; V: TRBV4-2; CDR3: CASSQDSREDNEKLFF
J: TRBJ2-6; V: TRBV5-4; CDR3: CASSRKQSSGANVLTF
J: TRBJ2-7; V: TRBV29-1; CDR3: CSANRGPNEQYF
J: TRBJ1-4; V: TRBV7-8; CDR3: CASSLSSGLFREKLFF
J: TRBJ2-5; V: TRBV2; CDR3: CASSWDSQETQYF
J: TRBJ1-2; V: TRBV18; CDR3: CASSPRTGGHGYTF
J: TRBJ2-7; V: TRBV11-2; CDR3: CASSLRPADYEQYF
J: TRBJ2-3; V: TRBV7-2; CDR3: CASSLAQRGASTDTQYF
J: TRBJ1-5; V: TRBV6-5; CDR3: CASHRVGNQPQHF
J: TRBJ1-2; V: TRBV3-1/TRBV3-2; CDR3: CASSPGLANYGYTF
J: TRBJ1-2; V: TRBV12-3/TRBV12-4; CDR3: CASSFLYGYTF
J: TRBJ1-3; V: TRBV7-9; CDR3: CASIRTGAGNTIYF
J: TRBJ2-5; V: TRBV5-4; CDR3: CASSLTTGGSKETQYF
J: TRBJ2-7; V: TRBV5-8; CDR3: CASSLATWSSYEQYF
J: TRBJ2-1; V: TRBV10-3; CDR3: CAISGASGTYNEQFF
J: TRBJ1-2; V: TRBV3-1/TRBV3-2; CDR3: CASSPPSGGYGYTF
J: TRBJ2-3; V: TRBV18; CDR3: CASSPPPSGSLTDTQYF
J: TRBJ2-1; V: TRBV9; CDR3: CASCPSGGLYNEQFF
J: TRBJ2-3; V: TRBV20-1; CDR3: CSASGGVSTDTQYF
J: TRBJ2-7; V: TRBV18; CDR3: CASSPGGGRIYEQYF
J: TRBJ2-7; V: TRBV19; CDR3: CASRTQDRATYEQYF
J: TRBJ1-2; V: TRBV14; CDR3: CASSRGGAYGYTF
J: TRBJ1-5; V: TRBV6-1; CDR3: CASSDGQKDQPQHF
J: TRBJ1-2; V: TRBV5-1; CDR3: CASSLSRQGNYGYTF
J: TRBJ1-4; V: TRBV5-1; CDR3: CASSLGGGRVEKLFF
J: TRBJ1-1; V: TRBV25-1; CDR3: CASSDGVTEAFF
J: TRBJ1-1; V: TRBV29-1; CDR3: CSVAHVGGSTEAFF
J: TRBJ2-1; V: TRBV7-9; CDR3: CASSLQEQFF
J: TRBJ2-7; V: TRBV6-2/TRBV6-3; CDR3: CASSTGFGVDEQYF
J: TRBJ2-2; V: TRBV3-1/TRBV3-2; CDR3: CASSRLRRLNTGELFF
J: TRBJ1-2; V: TRBV5-4; CDR3: CASSLDPGGNYGYTF
J: TRBJ2-1; V: TRBV7-3; CDR3: CASSLSSAGYNEQFF
J: TRBJ1-2; V: TRBV4-1; CDR3: CASSQTDRVNYGYTF
J: TRBJ2-7; V: TRBV18; CDR3: CASSPGVEGGEQYF
J: TRBJ2-7; V: TRBV6-2/TRBV6-3; CDR3: CASSNRVLSYEQYF
J: TRBJ1-5; V: TRBV4-3; CDR3: CASSQDAPGDQPQHF
J: TRBJ1-2; V: TRBV7-3; CDR3: CASSLTFLGTAANHGYTF
J: TRBJ1-2; V: TRBV4-1; CDR3: CASSPGDRNYGYTF